The 16 T cell receptor beta chains below all came from one sample that was sequenced in a study of lymphopenia after photon versus proton radiotherapy. Repertoires were generated with immunoSEQ multiplex PCR, while TCRdb's copy carries only in-frame clones and drops some. The table lists 68,000 or so clones, approximately 90% of them singletons. Sequenced here: peripheral blood, sampled from a patient treated with photon-based radiotherapy. The receptors derive from a woman in her sixties or seventies with pancreatic cancer.

This clone came up a few times. The rearrangement links TRBV2 to TRBJ1-2; D ambiguous. Trimming took 6 bases from V and 2 from J, leaving 10 bases between them. CDR1 SNHLY and CDR2 FYNNEI come from the germline V gene. This CDR3 spans 13 amino acids. The CDR3 here is CASRSVGNYGYTF. Here the CDR3 DNA reads TGTGCCAGCAGATCGGTGGGGAACTATGGCTACACCTTC.

The CDR3 spells CASSFFSTSGLNEQYF. Written as DNA, the CDR3 is TGTGCCAGCAGCTTCTTTTCAACTAGCGGACTAAACGAGCAGTACTTC. The V and J genes are TRBV7-9 and TRBJ2-7; 8 nucleotides agree with TRBD2. The length of the CDR3 is 16 residues. V lost 3 bases and J lost 5; bases outside the gene matches: 12. The germline gives CDR1 SEHNR, CDR2 FQNEAQ (reference sequence).

The rearrangement links TRBV5-1 to TRBJ2-5, with D unresolved. Trimming took 1 base from V and 1 from J, leaving 2 bases between them. CDR1 SGHRS and CDR2 YFSETQ come from the germline V gene. The CDR3 contains 12 residues. CDR3 sequence (DNA): TGCGCCAGCAGCTTGTCCCAAGAGACCCAGTACTTC. Translating gives CASSLSQETQYF.

The chain combines TRBV9 with TRBJ1-5; the D is unclear. CDR1 and CDR2 (germline): SGDLS, YYNGEE. V lost 4 bases, J lost 6 bases, and 14 bases lay in between. This CDR3 spans 14 amino acids. CDR3 bases: TGTGCCAGCAGCCCCGAGATGGGCCGTCAGCCCCAGCATTTT. Translating it yields CASSPEMGRQPQHF.

The rearrangement links TRBV5-1 to TRBJ2-3, with D maybe TRBD1 (8 bases). This CDR3 is 14 amino acids long. Deletions cut 5 bases from V and 6 bases from J, with 16 bases between. Germline V gene lookup returns CDR1 SGHRS and CDR2 YFSETQ. The CDR3 here is CASSSGQGGDTQYF. In DNA form, the CDR3 reads TGCGCCAGCAGTTCTGGACAGGGAGGGGATACGCAGTATTTT.

The V and J genes are TRBV21-1 and TRBJ1-1; the DNA was not used to check the table's D call, TRBD1. TRBV21-1 is described as a pseudogene. CDR3 length: 12 amino acids. The CDR3 loop reads CARTGGRTEAFF. DNA for the CDR3: TGTGCCAGAACAGGGGGACGGACTGAAGCTTTCTTT.

This clone has a single count. The chain recombines TRBV29-1 with TRBJ1-1; D remains ambiguous. The ends were cut back, 2 bases at V and 5 bases at J, with 6 bases in the middle. There are 11 residues in the CDR3. CDR1 is SQVTM, CDR2 ANQGSEA, per germline. Here the CDR3 reads CSVEWVTEAFF. The CDR3 coding sequence is TGCAGCGTTGAATGGGTTACTGAAGCTTTCTTT.

This clone was picked up a small number of times. V and J are TRBV15 and TRBJ1-1, with TRBD1 matching 9 bases. CDR3 length: 17 amino acids. After removal of 1 base from V and 4 bases from J, the junction contained 10 bases not matched to a gene. Germline-derived CDR1 and CDR2 are LNHNV and YYDKDF (reference sequence). CDR3 nucleotide sequence: TGTGCCACCAGCAGAGCCGATACCGGGACAGGGCCCACTGAAGCTTTCTTT. Protein: CATSRADTGTGPTEAFF.

The chain carries TRBV5-1 and TRBJ2-2, with no clear D. The CDR3 loop spans 15 amino acids. V lost 0 bases to trimming and J lost 0 bases, with 6 bases between them. CDR1 is SGHRS, CDR2 YFSETQ, per germline. The chain's CDR3 is CASSLDVSNTGELFF. The CDR3, as DNA: TGCGCCAGCAGCTTGGACGTCTCGAACACCGGGGAGCTGTTTTTT.

Note on this clone: The junction does not match germline at one end; this may be a read error. V and J are TRBV7-7 and TRBJ2-1, with D tentatively TRBD1 (5 bases). This CDR3 has 14 residues. The germline gives CDR1 SSHAT, CDR2 FNYEAQ (reference sequence). CDR3 protein: CASSLGELVGEQFF. The CDR3 nucleotides are TGTGCTAGCAGCTTAGGGGAACTCGTAGGTGAGCAGTTCTTC.

The V and J genes are TRBV27 and TRBJ1-1, with TRBD1 as a possible D gene (5 bases). This CDR3 spans 15 amino acids. Germline lookup yields CDR1 MNHEY and CDR2 SMNVEV (reference sequence). V was shortened by 5 bases and J by 1 base, with 14 bases between the two germline ends. The CDR3 sequence is CASSPRQLPNTEAFF. The CDR3 DNA reads TGTGCCAGCAGTCCCCGACAGCTCCCGAACACTGAAGCTTTCTTT.

This clone was detected only once. The chain employs TRBV4-2 and TRBJ2-6; TRBD1 matches 11 bases. CDR3 length: 19 residues. The J segment lost 0 bases and the V segment lost 1 base, leaving 5 bases of the junction unmatched. Germline loops: CDR1 LGHNA, CDR2 YNFKEQ. The CDR3 region has the DNA TGTGCCAGCAGCCAAGGGACTGGGACAGGGGGCTCTGGGGCCAACGTCCTGACTTTC. Protein sequence: CASSQGTGTGGSGANVLTF.

Points on this clone: The junction departs from germline at one end; a sequencing error may be responsible. The chain uses TRBV7-8 and TRBJ1-5; maybe TRBD1 (5 bases). Germline V gene lookup returns CDR1 SGHVS and CDR2 FQNEAQ. The CDR3 loop spans 16 amino acids. Here the CDR3 reads CASSLAPGPFNQPQHF. Here the CDR3 DNA reads TGTGCCAGCAGCCTAGCACCGGGACCTTTCAATCAGCCCCAGCATTTT.

The V call is TRBV10-3, the J call TRBJ1-5; no definite D call. V lost 4 bases and J 1 base, leaving 5 bases between the germline ends. Germline assignment: CDR1 ENHRY and CDR2 SYGVKD. CDR3 length: 13 amino acids. CDR3 protein: CAISVWSNQPQHF. The CDR3 nucleotides are TGTGCCATCAGTGTGTGGAGCAATCAGCCCCAGCATTTT.

This rearrangement joins TRBV6-1 to TRBJ2-5, with 12 nucleotides matching TRBD2. With 0 bases clipped from V and 6 bases from J, the junction kept 14 bases outside the gene matches. Germline CDR1 and CDR2: MNHNS and SASEGT. There are 19 residues in the CDR3. CDR3 sequence (DNA): TGTGCCAGCAGTGAAGCGGGGGGATCTTCTAGCGGGAGGGCGAAGACCCAGTACTTC. Translation: CASSEAGGSSSGRAKTQYF.

The chain uses TRBV7-8 and TRBJ2-5; D ambiguous. Germline CDR1 reads SGHVS; CDR2 reads FQNEAQ. Between the trimmed V and J ends, which lost 1 base and 5 bases, there was a span of 14 bases. The CDR3 covers 15 residues. CDR3 sequence (DNA): TGTGCCAGCAGCTTAGGACTGGGCTATATGGAGACCCAGTACTTC. It is translated as CASSLGLGYMETQYF. Supplemented by reference TRBV7-8 and TRBJ2-5, the full variable domain reads GAGVSQSPRYKVAKRGQDVALRCDPISGHVSLFWYQQALGQGPEFLTYFQNEAQLDKSGLPSDRFFAERPEGSVSTLKIQRTQQEDSAVYLCASSLGLGYMETQYFGPGTRLLVL.